One sample yielded the 4 T cell receptor beta chains listed below, sequenced in a study of T cell responses to AZD1222 COVID-19 vaccine. Method: immunoSEQ multiplex PCR; TCRdb's copy keeps in-frame clones and lacks some. Of some 120,000 clones in the sample, about 92% were seen once. The sample was peripheral blood, taken on day 0 of AZD1222 vaccination. Source of these receptors: an adult in good health.

This chain connects TRBV5-1 to TRBJ2-1; D unclear. The CDR3 spans 14 residues. V lost 4 bases to trimming and J lost 9 bases, with 17 bases between them. Germline-derived CDR1 and CDR2 are SGHRS and YFSETQ. The CDR3 nucleotides are TGCGCCAGCAGCCCGCCGGTTCCATCGGGTGAGCAGTTCTTC. It translates to CASSPPVPSGEQFF. The full variable domain, with the rest looked up from reference TRBV5-1 and TRBJ2-1, is KAGVTQTPRYLIKTRGQQVTLSCSPISGHRSVSWYQQTPGQGLQFLFEYFSETQRNKGNFPGRFSGRQFSNSRSEMNVSTLELGDSALYLCASSPPVPSGEQFFGPGTRLTVL.

This clone was recorded only once. The junction does not match germline at one end; this may be a read error. The chain has TRBV27 and TRBJ1-5; no firm D call. Germline CDR1 and CDR2: MNHEY and SMNVEV (reference sequence). The CDR3 has 16 residues. In DNA form, the CDR3 reads TGTGCCAGCAGTTTATCGGCGACAAGTAGCAATCAGCTCCAGCATTTT. Protein sequence: CASSLSATSSNQLQHF.

J is TRBJ1-4 and V is TRBV19; the D gene is possibly TRBD1 (6 bases). The CDR3 sequence is 14 residues long. Per the germline V gene, CDR1 is LNHDA and CDR2 is SQIVND (reference sequence). V was cut by 6 bases and J by 6 bases, with 14 bases left in between. CDR3: CASSPGTIYEKLFF. The CDR3 DNA sequence: TGTGCCAGTAGCCCCGGGACAATATATGAAAAACTGTTTTTT. The full variable domain, rest sourced from reference TRBV19 and TRBJ1-4, is DGGITQSPKYLFRKEGQNVTLSCEQNLNHDAMYWYRQDPGQGLRLIYYSQIVNDFQKGDIAEGYSVSREKKESFPLTVTSAQKNPTAFYLCASSPGTIYEKLFFGSGTQLSVL.

V usage is TRBV2 and J usage is TRBJ2-1; D is perhaps TRBD1 (6 bases). This CDR3 comprises 15 residues. Germline V gives CDR1 SNHLY, CDR2 FYNNEI. V was shortened by 2 bases and J by 6 bases, with 14 bases between the two germline ends. CDR3 nucleotide sequence: TGTGCCAGCAGTGAATTTGAGGACAGCTTCAATGAGCAGTTCTTC. Translation: CASSEFEDSFNEQFF.